Below, 7 T cell receptor beta chains from the same sample are listed, as sequenced in a study of memory CD4+ T cells and cytomegalovirus serostatus. The sort gate was single viable CD3+CD4+CD8-CD45RO+ cells for memory CD4+ T cells. Here immunoSEQ multiplex PCR was the method, and the copy in TCRdb shows in-frame clones only, minus some. Among under 85,000 clones, 75% to 85% were seen once, and the ten largest hold around 2.6%. The sample comprised memory CD4+ T cells from blood. These receptors were taken from an adult in good health and CMV-seropositive.

CDR3 DNA sequence: TGTGCCAGCAGCACTCAGGAGGGGACTGAAGCTTTCTTT. Translated: CASSTQEGTEAFF. The J gene is TRBJ1-1, the V gene TRBV7-2; D is perhaps TRBD1 (5 bases). This CDR3 contains 13 residues. With 5 bases removed from V and 5 bases from J, the gap between germline ends came to 12 bases. The germline CDR1 and CDR2 sequences are SGHTA and FQGNSA.

The gene calls are TRBV7-2 and TRBJ1-4; 7 nucleotides line up with TRBD1. CDR3 length equals 19 residues. CDR1 is SGHTA, CDR2 FQGNSA, per germline. Trimming cost V 1 base and J 3 bases; bases outside gene matches: 14. CDR3 coding DNA: TGTGCCAGCAGCTTAGGGGTTGTGGGCAGGGGGGCAGCTAATGAAAAACTGTTTTTT. Translation: CASSLGVVGRGAANEKLFF.

The genes are TRBV6-1 and TRBJ2-7; D is possibly TRBD2 (6 bases). The CDR3 extends over 14 amino acids. V lost 6 bases to trimming and J lost 3 bases, with 15 bases between them. The germline V gene encodes CDR1 MNHNS and CDR2 SASEGT. CDR3: CASRIIAESYEQYV. The DNA of the CDR3 is TGTGCCAGCAGGATAATAGCGGAGAGCTACGAGCAGTACGTC.

The J gene is TRBJ1-4, the V gene TRBV11-3; D is undetermined. Germline loops: CDR1 SGHNT, CDR2 YENEEA. V was cut by 5 bases and J by 6 bases, with 13 bases left in between. The CDR3 contains 14 residues. CDR3 loop: CASSPRVAHEKLFF. The CDR3 bases are TGTGCCAGCAGCCCGAGGGTCGCACATGAAAAACTGTTTTTT.

The rearrangement uses TRBV9 and TRBJ2-1, with 7 bases matching TRBD2. V shed 0 bases, J shed 4 bases, and the junction held 4 bases outside the gene matches. Germline CDR1 reads SGDLS; CDR2 reads YYNGEE. The CDR3 totals 15 residues. The CDR3 DNA reads as TGTGCCAGCAGCGTAGGGTCTAGCGGATACAATGAGCAGTTCTTC. Protein sequence: CASSVGSSGYNEQFF.

This clone is a singleton in its sample. V usage is TRBV12-5 and J usage is TRBJ1-2; D gene ambiguous. The germline V and J ends were trimmed by 0 bases and 4 bases, with 21 bases remaining between them. Per germline, CDR1 LGHNT and CDR2 FRNRAP. CDR3 length: 18 amino acids. CDR3 nucleotide sequence: TGTGCTAGTGGTTTGGTACTTTCGGCCCAGCCCGGAGGCTATGGCTACACCTTC. Translated, it gives CASGLVLSAQPGGYGYTF.

The chain combines TRBV5-1 with TRBJ1-2; D gene uncertain. The CDR3 extends over 15 amino acids. V was shortened by 4 bases and J by 7 bases, with 20 bases between the two germline ends. Germline values: CDR1 SGHRS, CDR2 YFSETQ. The CDR3 sequence: CASSGESSWERGYTF. The CDR3 DNA follows: TGCGCCAGCAGCGGAGAATCTTCGTGGGAGCGTGGCTACACCTTC.